Below are 11 T cell receptor beta chains sequenced from a single sample in a study of T cell responses to AZD1222 COVID-19 vaccine. Profiled with immunoSEQ multiplex PCR; TCRdb holds only in-frame clones, not every one. This table has around 190,000 clones, roughly 88% appearing once. The material was peripheral blood, obtained on day 0 of AZD1222 vaccination. The receptors stem from an adult in good health.

The chain has TRBV29-1 and TRBJ2-5; D is unresolved. Deletions cut 5 bases from V and 5 bases from J, with 21 bases between. CDR1 and CDR2 from the germline V gene are SQVTM and ANQGSEA. CDR3 size: 15 residues. The CDR3 spells CSVRASIGSGETQYF. CDR3 nucleotides: TGCAGCGTTCGAGCTAGTATCGGGTCTGGGGAGACCCAGTACTTC.

This chain links TRBV29-1 with TRBJ2-7; no clear D. Trimming took 4 bases from V and 5 from J, leaving 12 bases between them. The CDR3 consists of 12 residues. Germline CDR1 reads SQVTM; CDR2 reads ANQGSEA. The CDR3 DNA reads as TGCAGCGTTGGGGTGCAAAGCCACGAGCAGTACTTC. It translates to CSVGVQSHEQYF.

This chain uses TRBV14 with TRBJ2-7; D may be TRBD1 (6 bases). CDR1 SGHDN and CDR2 FVKESK come from the germline V gene. Trimming took off 4 bases at V and 2 bases at J, with 6 bases between the two ends. The CDR3 totals 12 residues. The CDR3 DNA reads TGTGCCAGCAGCCGACAGGCCTACGAGCAGTACTTC. This sequence encodes CASSRQAYEQYF.

The J gene is TRBJ2-3, the V gene TRBV5-1, with a tentative D call TRBD2 (7 bases). Germline V gene sequence: CDR1 SGHRS, CDR2 YFSETQ. The V and J ends lost 3 bases and 5 bases respectively, with 13 bases between them. This CDR3 has 14 residues. CDR3 loop: CASSWGGRKDTQYF. The CDR3 bases are TGCGCCAGCAGCTGGGGGGGGCGCAAAGATACGCAGTATTTT.

V usage is TRBV7-9 and J usage is TRBJ1-4; no clear D gene. This CDR3 spans 15 amino acids. V was clipped by 5 bases and J by 0 bases, with 10 bases between them. Germline CDR1 is SEHNR and CDR2 is FQNEAQ (reference sequence). The CDR3 sequence: CASSGYDATNEKLFF. As DNA, the CDR3 is TGTGCCAGCAGCGGATACGACGCAACTAATGAAAAACTGTTTTTT. The variable domain in full, completed from reference TRBV7-9 and TRBJ1-4, reads DTGVSQNPRHKITKRGQNVTFRCDPISEHNRLYWYRQTLGQGPEFLTYFQNEAQLEKSRLLSDRFSAERPKGSFSTLEIQRTEQGDSAMYLCASSGYDATNEKLFFGSGTQLSVL.

V usage is TRBV6-5 and J usage is TRBJ2-7; D possibly corresponds to TRBD1 (6 bases). The V end was cut by 2 bases, the J end by 5 bases, with 19 bases between. From germline, CDR1 is MNHEY and CDR2 SVGAGI. This CDR3 spans 16 amino acids. CDR3 in DNA: TGTGCCAGCAGTTACCAGGGGCCGACAGCTGGCCACGAGCAGTACTTC. Residues: CASSYQGPTAGHEQYF.

The chain combines TRBV7-6 with TRBJ2-2; the match to TRBD2 covers 14 bases. This CDR3 has 20 residues. Germline V gene data show CDR1 as SGHVS and CDR2 as FNYEAQ. Trimming at V came to 0 bases and at J to 0 bases, leaving 6 bases not matched to a gene. The CDR3 sequence is CASSLASGTSGGTNTGELFF. The CDR3 nucleotides read TGTGCCAGCAGCTTAGCGTCGGGGACTAGCGGGGGCACGAACACCGGGGAGCTGTTTTTT.

The rearrangement joins TRBV27 to TRBJ1-1; 7 bases line up with TRBD1. Germline lookup yields CDR1 MNHEY and CDR2 SMNVEV (reference sequence). The V gene end was trimmed by 2 bases and the J gene end by 11 bases; junction bases not matched to a gene: 17. This CDR3 is built from 16 residues. The CDR3 loop reads CASSLAGGPRDSGAFF. The CDR3 DNA sequence: TGTGCCAGCAGTTTAGCTGGGGGGCCGCGGGACAGCGGGGCTTTCTTT.

This chain links TRBV19 with TRBJ1-5; D remains unclear. The germline V and J ends were trimmed by 3 bases and 3 bases, with 12 bases remaining between them. The CDR3 runs to 15 residues. The V gene's germline CDR1 is LNHDA and CDR2 SQIVND (reference sequence). The CDR3 nucleotides are TGTGCCAGTAGTATCACCGGAAATAACAATCAGCCCCAGCATTTT. Encoded protein: CASSITGNNNQPQHF.

The chain employs TRBV6-5 and TRBJ2-3, with a possible D match to TRBD1 (6 bases). The V and J ends lost 6 bases and 0 bases respectively, with 13 bases between them. CDR3 length: 15 amino acids. Germline CDR1 and CDR2: MNHEY and SVGAGI. DNA of the CDR3: TGTGCCAGCAGGCCACAGGGTTCCAGCACAGATACGCAGTATTTT. Amino acids: CASRPQGSSTDTQYF.

The chain links TRBV28 to TRBJ2-7, with D possibly being TRBD1 or TRBD2 (7 bases each). The CDR3 has 13 residues. V lost 7 bases to trimming and J lost 3 bases, with 13 bases between them. Germline-derived CDR1 and CDR2 are MDHEN and SYDVKM. As DNA, the CDR3 is TGTGCCAGCACTCCAGGGGGGGGCTACGAGCAGTACTTC. This sequence encodes CASTPGGGYEQYF.